Below, 4 T cell receptor beta chains from the same sample are listed, as sequenced in a study of cytomegalovirus exposure and HLA in healthy donors. The protocol was immunoSEQ multiplex PCR, while the TCRdb copy is restricted to in-frame clones and leaves out a portion. The sample consists of 200,000 or so clones, around 90% of them appearing once. Sequencing was carried out using PBMCs. The origin of the receptors is a woman between 18 and 29 years old in good health and CMV-seropositive.

This clone has a single count. The chain combines TRBV18 with TRBJ2-5, with TRBD2 matching 14 bases. The CDR3 runs 16 residues. Per germline, CDR1 KGHSH and CDR2 LQKENI. V lost 6 bases and J lost 5; bases outside the gene matches: 8. CDR3 in amino acids: CASSGLAGGGGETQYF. The CDR3 nucleotides read TGTGCCAGCTCTGGACTAGCGGGAGGCGGTGGCGAGACCCAGTACTTC.

The rearrangement uses TRBV5-1 and TRBJ2-7; 8 bases are shared with TRBD1. Per germline, CDR1 SGHRS and CDR2 YFSETQ. Trimming at V came to 5 bases and at J to 3 bases, leaving 7 bases not matched to a gene. The CDR3 is 14 residues long. For the CDR3, the DNA is TGCGCCAGCAGGTGGACAGGGCGGAACTACGAGCAGTACTTC. It is translated as CASRWTGRNYEQYF.

This clone has just one count. This chain links TRBV5-1 with TRBJ1-2; D is unclear. Trimming stripped 0 bases from V and 5 bases from J, with 5 bases between. This CDR3 spans 12 amino acids. Per germline, CDR1 SGHRS and CDR2 YFSETQ. The DNA of the CDR3 is TGCGCCAGCAGCTTGGTCGGTTATGGCTACACCTTC. It is translated as CASSLVGYGYTF.

The genes are TRBV2 and TRBJ2-2; D uncertain. The CDR3 loop spans 14 amino acids. V was cut by 4 bases and J by 4 bases, with 10 bases left in between. CDR1 is SNHLY, CDR2 FYNNEI, per germline. This CDR3 reads CASSAETTTGELFF. Written as DNA, the CDR3 is TGTGCCAGCAGTGCAGAGACAACCACCGGGGAGCTGTTTTTT.